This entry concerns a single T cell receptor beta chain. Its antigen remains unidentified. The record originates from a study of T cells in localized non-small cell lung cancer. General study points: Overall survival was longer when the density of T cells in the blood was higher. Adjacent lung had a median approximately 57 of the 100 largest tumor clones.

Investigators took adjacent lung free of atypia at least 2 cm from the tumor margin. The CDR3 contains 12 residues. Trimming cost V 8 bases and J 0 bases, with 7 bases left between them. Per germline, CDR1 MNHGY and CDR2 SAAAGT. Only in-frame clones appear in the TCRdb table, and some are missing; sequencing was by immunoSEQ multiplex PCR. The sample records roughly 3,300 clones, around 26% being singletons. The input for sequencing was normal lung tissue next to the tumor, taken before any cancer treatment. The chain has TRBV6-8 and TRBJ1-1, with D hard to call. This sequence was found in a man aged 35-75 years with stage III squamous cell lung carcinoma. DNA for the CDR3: TGTGCCAGCGGTTTGATGAACACTGAAGCTTTCTTT. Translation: CASGLMNTEAFF.